What follows describes a single T cell receptor (beta chain). The data derive from a study of blood T cell repertoires in COVID-19. The wider study: Sources were T cells, B-cell-depleted T cells, or PBMCs; the material itself was cDNA or gDNA.

In the original analysis: Amplifying reference gene primers gave estimates of nucleated cell counts. Assay used: immunoSEQ multiplex PCR; TCRdb lists only in-frame clones, some missing. The V and J calls and clone size were taken over from that table, and D and trimming were inferred from the DNA. The table records about 130,000 clones, roughly three quarters of them present only once. Germline values: CDR1 SGHRS, CDR2 YFSETQ. Germline trimming cut 0 bases from V and 1 base from J; bases unmatched to any gene: 7. This CDR3 has 17 amino acids. The chain is built from TRBV5-1 and TRBJ2-1; 7 bases fit TRBD1. The receptor's source is a woman in her 70s with acute or convalescent COVID-19. Input material: peripheral blood. CDR3 in DNA: TGCGCCAGCAGCTTGGTTGGCCGCAGGGGGTCCTACAATGAGCAGTTCTTC. It encodes CASSLVGRRGSYNEQFF.